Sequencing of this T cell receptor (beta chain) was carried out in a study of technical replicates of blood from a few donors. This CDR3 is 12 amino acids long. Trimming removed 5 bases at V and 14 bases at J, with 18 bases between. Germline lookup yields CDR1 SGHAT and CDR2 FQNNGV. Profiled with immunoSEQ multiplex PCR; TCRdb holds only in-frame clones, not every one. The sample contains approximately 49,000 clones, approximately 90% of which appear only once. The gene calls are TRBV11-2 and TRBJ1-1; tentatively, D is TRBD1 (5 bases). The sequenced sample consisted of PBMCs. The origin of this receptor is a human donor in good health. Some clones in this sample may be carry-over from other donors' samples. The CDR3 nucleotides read TGTGCCAGCAGCCAACTCGGGACTGCAAGCTTCTTT. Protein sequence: CASSQLGTASFF.